This T cell receptor beta chain was recorded in a study of regulatory T cells in long-lasting Graves disease. Study-level points and caveats: Patients whose Graves' disease persisted exhibited lower TCR diversity than those newly diagnosed.

Through Arm-PCR of CDR3 regions and iRepertoire HTBI primers, TCR beta libraries were built. TCRdb reprocessed the multiplex PCR reads with MiXCR, giving one entry per CDR3 protein. The table records hundreds of thousands of distinct CDR3 sequences, around 12% of them present only once. Time point in this sample: newly diagnosed GD, antithyroid drugs for less than 3 months. PBMC RNA was the source of the TCR library. At least ten counts were recorded for this clonotype. The antigen remains undetermined. Germline assignment: CDR1 LNHDA and CDR2 SQIVND (reference sequence). The CDR3 length is 13 residues. Trimming removed 3 bases from V and 5 bases from J, with 10 bases in between. This same sample was also part of a study on T cells in Graves' hyperthyroidism and ophthalmopathy.

Specimen: peripheral blood mononuclear cells (PBMCs), collected at new diagnosis, from a patient treated with antithyroid drugs. The receptor's source is a woman in her 30s with Graves disease. The rearrangement links TRBV19 to TRBJ2-5; no reliable D call. The CDR3 region has the DNA TGTGCCAGTAGTATGAGTGGTGGGGAGACCCAGTACTTC. This encodes CASSMSGGETQYF.